This TCR beta chain is from a study of T-cell reconstitution after alpha-beta-depleted transplantation in children. Unique molecular identifiers were incorporated into the prepared TCRbeta library. TCRdb reprocessed the PCR reads with MiXCR, giving one entry per CDR3 protein. The table lists roughly 500,000 distinct CDR3 sequences, around 20% of them singletons. This clonotype was seen more than once but under ten times. The sequencing here drew on PBMCs from the stem cell graft donor, taken from the stem cell graft. This receptor was identified in a human donor who donated a stem cell graft to a child with acute lymphoblastic leukemia.

The CDR3 sequence: CASSPLGPALANTGELFF. CDR3 sequence (DNA): TGTGCCAGCAGCCCCCTCGGCCCGGCTCTCGCGAACACCGGGGAGCTGTTTTTT. The chain couples TRBV4-2 to TRBJ2-2; D gene unclear. Per the germline V gene, CDR1 is LGHNA and CDR2 is YNFKEQ. The CDR3 is 18 amino acids. With 4 bases removed from V and 0 bases from J, the gap between germline ends came to 18 bases.